Each of the 30 T cell receptor beta chains below was sequenced from the same sample in a study of blood T cell repertoires in COVID-19. The table came from immunoSEQ multiplex PCR; TCRdb's copy has only in-frame clones and leaves some out. The profile shows approximately 210,000 clones, over 80% of them singletons. Sequences were obtained from peripheral blood. These receptors were obtained from an older woman with active or convalescent COVID-19.

The V call is TRBV6-5, the J call TRBJ1-4, with 9 positions matching TRBD1. The CDR3 is 14 residues long. Germline CDR1 MNHEY, CDR2 SVGAGI. The V and J ends lost 6 bases and 8 bases, in that order; junction bases with no gene match: 7. The CDR3 loop is CASRTGTGSEKLFF. CDR3 DNA sequence: TGTGCCAGCAGGACCGGGACAGGGTCCGAAAAACTGTTTTTT.

This clone was observed a single time. V gene TRBV5-1 combines with J gene TRBJ2-1; D is uncertain. The germline V gene has CDR1 SGHRS and CDR2 YFSETQ. The CDR3 spans 15 residues. The germline V and J ends were trimmed by 2 bases and 5 bases, with 14 bases remaining between them. In DNA form, the CDR3 reads TGCGCCAGCAGCTTCGCGGAGCTTATAGACAATGAGCAGTTCTTC. Amino acid sequence: CASSFAELIDNEQFF.

This chain uses TRBV7-9 with TRBJ1-2; tentative D call: TRBD1 (5 bases). The CDR3 length is 13 residues. Trimming took 3 bases from V and 4 from J, leaving 9 bases between them. The germline V gene has CDR1 SEHNR and CDR2 FQNEAQ (reference sequence). The CDR3 DNA is TGTGCCAGCAGCTTTCCCGGGGGCTATGGCTACACCTTC. As protein: CASSFPGGYGYTF.

V usage is TRBV30 and J usage is TRBJ2-7; TRBD2 agrees at 7 bases. The CDR3 contains 15 residues. The ends lost 3 bases at V and 4 bases at J; junction bases unmatched: 12. Germline lookup yields CDR1 GTSNPN and CDR2 SVGIG (reference sequence). The chain's CDR3 is CAWSPSAGAPYEQYF. DNA for the CDR3: TGTGCCTGGAGCCCTTCGGCGGGAGCTCCTTACGAGCAGTACTTC. Combining the CDR3 with reference TRBV30 and TRBJ2-7 gives the whole variable domain SQTIHQWPATLVQPVGSPLSLECTVEGTSNPNLYWYRQAAGRGLQLLFYSVGIGQISSEVPQNLSASRPQDRQFILSSKKLLLSDSGFYLCAWSPSAGAPYEQYFGPGTRLTVT.

The J gene is TRBJ2-4, the V gene TRBV6-1; D call uncertain. Germline V CDR1 and CDR2: MNHNS, SASEGT. This CDR3 region has 16 residues. V lost 3 bases and J 0 bases, leaving 12 bases between the germline ends. CDR3 bases: TGTGCCAGCAGTGATTTATGGAGACTAGCCAAAAACATTCAGTACTTC. Translated, it gives CASSDLWRLAKNIQYF.

This clone appeared once. The V call is TRBV9, the J call TRBJ2-1; TRBD2 agrees at 11 bases. With V trimmed by 3 bases and J by 2 bases, 1 base remained unmatched. Germline CDR1 reads SGDLS; CDR2 reads YYNGEE. This CDR3 is built from 15 residues. DNA for the CDR3: TGTGCCAGCAGCGCGACTAGCGGGACCTACAATGAGCAGTTCTTC. This sequence encodes CASSATSGTYNEQFF.

The V and J genes are TRBV5-1 and TRBJ2-2, with no clear D. CDR3 length: 15 residues. Germline V gene data show CDR1 as SGHRS and CDR2 as YFSETQ. V was pared by 0 bases and J by 3 bases, with 9 bases between. CDR3 residues: CASSLGQVDTGELFF. The CDR3 nucleotides are TGCGCCAGCAGCTTGGGGCAGGTTGACACCGGGGAGCTGTTTTTT.

The V gene is TRBV16, the J gene TRBJ2-2; TRBD1 aligns across 7 bases. Losses at the gene ends were 3 bases for V and 1 base for J; bases not matched to a gene: 5. This CDR3 contains 16 residues. Per germline, CDR1 KGHSY and CDR2 FQNENV. Here the CDR3 reads CASSHGDSLNTGELFF. For the CDR3, the DNA is TGTGCCAGCAGCCATGGGGACAGCTTGAACACCGGGGAGCTGTTTTTT.

The chain carries TRBV2 and TRBJ2-1; D is unresolved. The CDR3 runs to 11 residues. Germline V gene data show CDR1 as SNHLY and CDR2 as FYNNEI. V was trimmed by 7 bases and J by 6 bases, leaving 7 bases between them. DNA of the CDR3: TGTGCCAGCACGGCGGCCAATGAGCAGTTCTTC. It is translated as CASTAANEQFF.

This clone was observed a single time. J is TRBJ2-2 and V is TRBV24-1; TRBD1 agrees at 8 bases. With V trimmed by 7 bases and J by 5 bases, 8 bases remained unmatched. Germline V gene sequence: CDR1 KGHDR, CDR2 SFDVKD. The CDR3 covers 15 residues. This CDR3 reads CATSHPGGETGELFF. CDR3 bases: TGTGCCACCAGCCACCCAGGGGGCGAAACCGGGGAGCTGTTTTTT.

The chain is built from TRBV6-5 and TRBJ1-1; 7 nucleotides match TRBD1. Per germline, CDR1 MNHEY and CDR2 SVGAGI. This CDR3 region has 13 residues. V shed 4 bases, J shed 5 bases, and the junction held 4 bases outside the gene matches. DNA of the CDR3: TGTGCCAGCAGTTTGACAGGGCTTACTGAAGCTTTCTTT. Translating gives CASSLTGLTEAFF.

This chain uses TRBV6-4 with TRBJ2-1, with 7 bases identical to TRBD2. Germline-derived CDR1 and CDR2 are MRHNA and SNTAGT. CDR3 length: 15 amino acids. V was clipped by 0 bases and J by 3 bases; unmatched bases: 2. CDR3 sequence reads: CASSDSGTIYNEQFF. CDR3 DNA sequence: TGTGCCAGCAGTGACTCGGGGACTATCTACAATGAGCAGTTCTTC.

This chain links TRBV2 with TRBJ1-2, with D possibly TRBD1 on 5 matching bases. Looked up from germline, CDR1 is SNHLY and CDR2 is FYNNEI. The length of the CDR3 is 13 residues. V was pared by 8 bases and J by 3 bases, with 13 bases between. CDR3 region: CASRPGRDYGYTF. In DNA, the CDR3 is TGTGCCAGCCGGCCGGGCAGGGACTATGGCTACACCTTC. Variable domain in full (rest from reference TRBV2 and TRBJ1-2): EPEVTQTPSHQVTQMGQEVILRCVPISNHLYFYWYRQILGQKVEFLVSFYNNEISEKSEIFDDQFSVERPDGSNFTLKIRSTKLEDSAMYFCASRPGRDYGYTFGSGTRLTVV.

CDR3 region: CASRLAGGQETQYF. As DNA, the CDR3 is TGTGCCAGCAGGCTAGCGGGAGGGCAAGAGACCCAGTACTTC. The chain links TRBV27 to TRBJ2-5; TRBD2 matches 12 bases. The CDR3 has 14 amino acids. Germline CDR1 MNHEY, CDR2 SMNVEV (reference sequence). With 6 bases clipped from V and 2 bases from J, the junction kept 1 base outside the gene matches.

In this sample, this clone turned up once. This chain links TRBV5-1 with TRBJ1-1; tentatively, D is TRBD1 (5 bases). Trimming took off 3 bases at V and 4 bases at J, with 13 bases between the two ends. The CDR3 is 14 amino acids. Germline CDR1 SGHRS, CDR2 YFSETQ. The chain's CDR3 is CASSSTLRGTEAFF. In nucleotides, the CDR3 is TGCGCCAGCAGCTCCACCCTAAGGGGCACTGAAGCTTTCTTT.

The chain joins TRBV7-9 to TRBJ1-1; 8 bases map to TRBD1. Per the germline V gene, CDR1 is SEHNR and CDR2 is FQNEAQ (reference sequence). V trimming: 5 bases; J trimming: 1 base; junction bases outside the gene matches: 3. The CDR3 has 14 amino acids. The CDR3 loop reads CASSEGTGNTEAFF. CDR3 coding DNA: TGTGCCAGCAGCGAAGGGACAGGGAACACTGAAGCTTTCTTT. Full variable domain (missing parts from reference TRBV7-9 and TRBJ1-1): DTGVSQNPRHKITKRGQNVTFRCDPISEHNRLYWYRQTLGQGPEFLTYFQNEAQLEKSRLLSDRFSAERPKGSFSTLEIQRTEQGDSAMYLCASSEGTGNTEAFFGQGTRLTVV.

The chain is built from TRBV9 and TRBJ2-1; no clear D. The CDR3 consists of 13 residues. Germline V CDR1 and CDR2: SGDLS, YYNGEE. Trimming cost V 0 bases and J 7 bases, with 8 bases left between them. The CDR3 protein is CASSVGVVNEQFF. Written as DNA, the CDR3 is TGTGCCAGCAGCGTAGGAGTCGTGAATGAGCAGTTCTTC.

This clone has only a few counts. The chain has TRBV5-1 and TRBJ1-3; the match to TRBD1 covers 7 bases. The CDR3 loop spans 15 amino acids. Trimming at V came to 2 bases and at J to 3 bases, leaving 5 bases not matched to a gene. CDR1 and CDR2 from the germline V gene are SGHRS and YFSETQ. The CDR3: CASSLTGDSGNTIYF. In DNA, the CDR3 is TGCGCCAGCAGCTTAACAGGGGATAGTGGAAACACCATATATTTT.

In this sample, this clone turned up once. One junction end disagrees with the germline gene, perhaps due to a read error. V is TRBV7-6 and J is TRBJ2-7, with D perhaps matching TRBD1 (5 bases). The CDR3 loop spans 13 amino acids. Germline assignment: CDR1 SGHVS and CDR2 FNYEAQ. The CDR3 coding sequence is TGTGCCAGCAGCTTAGAAAGACAGAGACCGGCGGACTTC. Protein product: CASSLERQRPADF.

The V gene is TRBV4-2, the J gene TRBJ2-2; no reliable D call. Germline values: CDR1 LGHNA, CDR2 YNFKEQ. The length of the CDR3 is 14 residues. Trimming removed 4 bases from V and 6 bases from J, with 12 bases in between. The CDR3 region is CASSPKRLAGELFF. In nucleotides, the CDR3 is TGTGCCAGCAGCCCGAAAAGACTTGCCGGGGAGCTGTTTTTT.

V and J are TRBV28 and TRBJ2-4; TRBD2 aligns across 8 bases. V shed 7 bases and J 4 bases; nucleotides not matched to a gene: 9. Per the germline V gene, CDR1 is MDHEN and CDR2 is SYDVKM. The CDR3 loop spans 15 amino acids. The CDR3 is CASTEAGGIKNIQYF. The CDR3 coding sequence is TGTGCCAGCACCGAGGCGGGAGGCATAAAAAACATTCAGTACTTC. Looking up the rest from reference TRBV28 and TRBJ2-4 gives the full variable domain: DVKVTQSSRYLVKRTGEKVFLECVQDMDHENMFWYRQDPGLGLRLIYFSYDVKMKEKGDIPEGYSVSREKKERFSLILESASTNQTSMYLCASTEAGGIKNIQYFGAGTRLSVL.

V and J are TRBV4-2 and TRBJ2-5; tentative D call: TRBD1 (6 bases). Germline CDR1 and CDR2: LGHNA and YNFKEQ. V was cut by 3 bases and J by 1 base, with 12 bases left in between. This CDR3 comprises 15 residues. Written as DNA, the CDR3 is TGTGCCAGCAGCCAGGGACATAGCAGCCAAGAGACCCAGTACTTC. Its protein is CASSQGHSSQETQYF.

This clone was seen just once. The chain joins TRBV5-1 to TRBJ1-2; D not resolved. CDR3 size: 14 residues. Germline V CDR1 and CDR2: SGHRS, YFSETQ. The ends were cut back, 0 bases at V and 4 bases at J, with 10 bases in the middle. For the CDR3, the DNA is TGCGCCAGCAGCTTGGGGGAGGTGGGCTATGGCTACACCTTC. It is translated as CASSLGEVGYGYTF.

The J gene is TRBJ2-1, the V gene TRBV5-6; D possibly corresponds to TRBD2 (6 bases). Per the germline V gene, CDR1 is SGHDT and CDR2 is YYEEEE. V gave up 1 base and J gave up 6 bases, with 20 bases separating them. CDR3 length equals 17 residues. CDR3 in amino acids: CASSLNTVAEGLNEQFF. For the CDR3, the DNA is TGTGCCAGCAGCTTGAATACAGTAGCGGAAGGCCTCAATGAGCAGTTCTTC. The full variable domain, rest sourced from reference TRBV5-6 and TRBJ2-1, is DAGVTQSPTHLIKTRGQQVTLRCSPKSGHDTVSWYQQALGQGPQFIFQYYEEEERQRGNFPDRFSGHQFPNYSSELNVNALLLGDSALYLCASSLNTVAEGLNEQFFGPGTRLTVL.

This chain connects TRBV2 to TRBJ2-5; D is unresolved. Looked up from germline, CDR1 is SNHLY and CDR2 is FYNNEI. Trimming left V 3 bases short and J 7 bases short, with 6 bases between. This CDR3 has 11 amino acids. The CDR3 region is CASSDLWTQYF. In nucleotides, the CDR3 is TGTGCCAGCAGTGACTTATGGACCCAGTACTTC. The full variable domain, with the rest looked up from reference TRBV2 and TRBJ2-5, is EPEVTQTPSHQVTQMGQEVILRCVPISNHLYFYWYRQILGQKVEFLVSFYNNEISEKSEIFDDQFSVERPDGSNFTLKIRSTKLEDSAMYFCASSDLWTQYFGPGTRLLVL.

The V and J genes are TRBV7-8 and TRBJ2-7, with 11 positions matching TRBD1. The CDR3 runs 13 residues. Germline V CDR1 and CDR2: SGHVS, FQNEAQ. The J segment lost 4 bases and the V segment lost 8 bases, leaving 4 bases of the junction unmatched. The DNA of the CDR3 is TGTGCCAGCCGCCGGGACAGGGGGTACGAGCAGTACTTC. This translates into CASRRDRGYEQYF.

This chain joins TRBV5-1 and TRBJ2-3; TRBD2 is a possible D gene (6 bases). Trimming took off 7 bases at V and 5 bases at J, with 14 bases between the two ends. The CDR3 runs to 13 residues. The germline V gene encodes CDR1 SGHRS and CDR2 YFSETQ. This chain's CDR3 is CASCRSEGDTQYF. Here the CDR3 DNA reads TGCGCCAGCTGCCGTTCGGAGGGAGATACGCAGTATTTT.

V and J are TRBV4-2 and TRBJ2-7, with D possibly matching TRBD1 (5 bases). The V end was cut by 4 bases, the J end by 0 bases, with 19 bases between. This CDR3 is built from 17 residues. Per germline, CDR1 LGHNA and CDR2 YNFKEQ. CDR3 protein: CASSLLPSRQSSYEQYF. The CDR3 DNA is TGTGCCAGCAGCCTCCTCCCCTCTCGACAGAGCTCCTACGAGCAGTACTTC.

This clone was detected only a few times. The V call is TRBV10-1, the J call TRBJ2-3; 11 bases line up with TRBD1. Germline CDR1 is WNHNN and CDR2 is SYGVQD (reference sequence). Unmatched junction bases numbered 3, after V lost 7 bases and J lost 3 bases. The CDR3 contains 14 residues. CDR3 sequence reads: CASTGQGATDTQYF. In nucleotides, the CDR3 is TGCGCCAGCACCGGACAGGGGGCAACAGATACGCAGTATTTT.

The rearrangement joins TRBV9 to TRBJ1-2, with a possible D match to TRBD1 (6 bases). The germline V gene has CDR1 SGDLS and CDR2 YYNGEE. The CDR3 is made up of 15 amino acids. Trimming cost V 0 bases and J 4 bases, with 13 bases left between them. CDR3 region: CASSVDAGVGYGYTF. The DNA for the CDR3 is TGTGCCAGCAGCGTAGATGCAGGGGTTGGCTATGGCTACACCTTC.